Below are 26 T cell receptor beta chains sequenced from a single sample in a study of T cell responses to AZD1222 COVID-19 vaccine. Generated by immunoSEQ multiplex PCR, the TCRdb table keeps only in-frame clones and is missing some. The sample has 140,000 or so clones; 85% to 90% are singletons. The starting material was peripheral blood, obtained 28 days after the second AZD1222 dose. Receptor source: an adult who received the AZD1222 COVID-19 vaccine.

J is TRBJ2-1 and V is TRBV9, with D hard to call. The CDR3 is made up of 18 amino acids. V dropped 4 bases and J dropped 2 bases, with 22 bases sitting between them. CDR1 is SGDLS and CDR2 is YYNGEE in the germline V gene. The CDR3 reads CASSPSLLTVYTYNEQFF. The CDR3 nucleotides are TGTGCCAGCAGCCCTTCCCTATTGACGGTGTATACCTACAATGAGCAGTTCTTC.

The chain has TRBV14 and TRBJ1-1; D uncertain. V was trimmed by 0 bases and J by 8 bases, leaving 7 bases between them. The CDR3 runs to 12 residues. Germline values: CDR1 SGHDN, CDR2 FVKESK. CDR3 DNA: TGTGCCAGCAGCCAAGATTGGGCGGAAGCTTTCTTT. This encodes CASSQDWAEAFF.

V is TRBV10-3 and J is TRBJ1-4; TRBD1 agrees at 8 bases. Germline assignment: CDR1 ENHRY and CDR2 SYGVKD. There are 13 residues in the CDR3. With 7 bases clipped from V and 5 bases from J, the junction kept 3 bases outside the gene matches. CDR3 loop: CAINRDRNEKLFF. The CDR3 DNA follows: TGTGCCATCAACCGGGACAGGAATGAAAAACTGTTTTTT.

The V and J genes are TRBV28 and TRBJ2-7; D not certain. V was trimmed by 2 bases and J by 6 bases, leaving 11 bases between them. The CDR3 has 13 amino acids. CDR1 and CDR2 from the germline V gene are MDHEN and SYDVKM. CDR3 loop: CASSLEISGEQYF. As DNA, the CDR3 is TGTGCCAGCAGTTTAGAGATTAGTGGCGAGCAGTACTTC.

This chain uses TRBV5-1 with TRBJ2-1, with unresolved D. The CDR3 length is 15 residues. In germline, CDR1 is SGHRS, CDR2 YFSETQ. Trimming removed 0 bases from V and 0 bases from J, with 7 bases in between. The CDR3 here is CASSLGRSSYNEQFF. The CDR3 DNA reads as TGCGCCAGCAGCTTGGGGCGGAGCTCCTACAATGAGCAGTTCTTC.

The chain has TRBV28 and TRBJ1-2; 10 nucleotides agree with TRBD1. CDR1 is MDHEN, CDR2 SYDVKM, per germline. CDR3 length equals 15 residues. J was trimmed by 0 bases and V by 4 bases; bases with no gene match: 2. Here the CDR3 DNA reads TGTGCCAGCAGTTCCGGGACAGGGGCTAACTATGGCTACACCTTC. Translated: CASSSGTGANYGYTF.

The J gene is TRBJ1-5, the V gene TRBV16, with TRBD1 as a possible D gene (6 bases). The CDR3 has 15 residues. Germline V gene lookup returns CDR1 KGHSY and CDR2 FQNENV. Trimming removed 0 bases at V and 8 bases at J, with 14 bases between. CDR3 amino acids: CASSQSRTDIEPQHF. CDR3 nucleotide sequence: TGTGCCAGCAGCCAATCGAGGACAGATATTGAGCCCCAGCATTTT.

The chain recombines TRBV7-3 with TRBJ2-2, with D perhaps TRBD1 or TRBD2 (6 bases each). This CDR3 region has 16 residues. The germline V gene has CDR1 SGHTA and CDR2 FQGTGA. V dropped 6 bases and J dropped 0 bases, with 14 bases sitting between them. CDR3: CASSLGGSANTGELFF. CDR3 sequence (DNA): TGTGCCAGCAGTCTAGGGGGGTCCGCGAACACCGGGGAGCTGTTTTTT.

This chain joins TRBV11-2 and TRBJ2-7, with unresolved D. The CDR3 spans 12 residues. The V end was cut by 4 bases, the J end by 4 bases, with 8 bases between. The V gene's germline CDR1 is SGHAT and CDR2 FQNNGV. The CDR3 DNA reads TGTGCCAGCAGCTCTCAACGTTACGAGCAGTACTTC. This gives the protein CASSSQRYEQYF.

The J gene is TRBJ1-2, the V gene TRBV30; the match to TRBD1 covers 8 bases. V lost 2 bases, J lost 2 bases, and 4 bases stayed unmatched. Germline CDR1 GTSNPN, CDR2 SVGIG (reference sequence). The CDR3 sequence is 14 residues long. CDR3 DNA sequence: TGTGCCTGGAGTAGACAGGGGCCCAACTATGGCTACACCTTC. Translated, it gives CAWSRQGPNYGYTF.

The chain carries TRBV7-8 and TRBJ1-2; D may be TRBD1 (5 bases). CDR3 length: 15 residues. V shed 1 base and J shed 3 bases, with 12 bases lying between them. CDR1 is SGHVS, CDR2 FQNEAQ, per germline. CDR3 sequence: CASSLGGGRDYGYTF. The DNA for the CDR3 is TGTGCCAGCAGCTTAGGTGGGGGTAGGGACTATGGCTACACCTTC.

The V gene is TRBV27, the J gene TRBJ1-6; the D is unclear. The V gene's germline CDR1 is MNHEY and CDR2 SMNVEV (reference sequence). V gave up 2 bases and J gave up 4 bases, with 9 bases separating them. This CDR3 contains 15 residues. CDR3 residues: CASSLRTVYNSPLHF. CDR3 DNA sequence: TGTGCCAGCAGTTTAAGGACCGTATATAATTCACCCCTCCACTTT.

The rearrangement joins TRBV6-5 to TRBJ1-5; D remains unclear. CDR1 MNHEY and CDR2 SVGAGI come from the germline V gene. The CDR3 length is 13 residues. Trimming removed 7 bases at V and 6 bases at J, with 13 bases between. The CDR3 bases are TGTGCCAGCAAGTCGGCTCCGAGTCAGCCCCAGCATTTT. Its protein product is CASKSAPSQPQHF.

The chain uses TRBV5-1 and TRBJ1-5, with D maybe TRBD1 (6 bases). Germline lookup yields CDR1 SGHRS and CDR2 YFSETQ. The V and J ends lost 7 bases and 0 bases respectively, with 26 bases between them. CDR3 size: 19 residues. The CDR3 DNA sequence: TGCGCCAGCCCCTATCGACAGGTCGTCACCTTAAATAGCAATCAGCCCCAGCATTTT. It codes for CASPYRQVVTLNSNQPQHF.

The V call is TRBV7-8, the J call TRBJ2-2; TRBD2 agrees at 8 bases. The germline V gene encodes CDR1 SGHVS and CDR2 FQNEAQ. The CDR3 has 16 amino acids. After removal of 2 bases from V and 5 bases from J, the junction contained 7 bases not matched to a gene. CDR3 protein: CASSLWLAGGTGELFF. DNA of the CDR3: TGTGCCAGCAGCTTATGGCTAGCGGGTGGTACCGGGGAGCTGTTTTTT. Filled out from reference TRBV7-8 and TRBJ2-2, the complete variable domain reads GAGVSQSPRYKVAKRGQDVALRCDPISGHVSLFWYQQALGQGPEFLTYFQNEAQLDKSGLPSDRFFAERPEGSVSTLKIQRTQQEDSAVYLCASSLWLAGGTGELFFGEGSRLTVL.

V and J are TRBV10-3 and TRBJ2-1; 9 nucleotides match TRBD1. Losses at the gene ends were 8 bases for V and 6 bases for J; bases not matched to a gene: 11. The CDR3 length is 15 residues. The germline gives CDR1 ENHRY, CDR2 SYGVKD. The CDR3 region is CAILGETGGINEQFF. The CDR3 DNA reads TGTGCCATCCTTGGGGAGACAGGGGGAATCAATGAGCAGTTCTTC.

The J gene is TRBJ1-2, the V gene TRBV2; 9 bases are shared with TRBD1. The V gene's germline CDR1 is SNHLY and CDR2 FYNNEI. The CDR3 is made up of 14 amino acids. Trimming removed 4 bases from V and 6 bases from J; junction bases left unmatched: 6. In DNA, the CDR3 is TGTGCCAGCAGTGCCCAACAGGGGGCGGATGGCTACACCTTC. It translates to CASSAQQGADGYTF.

The chain has TRBV18 and TRBJ1-4, with D possibly TRBD1 on 5 matching bases. The CDR3 spans 13 residues. Trimming stripped 6 bases from V and 12 bases from J, with 17 bases between. The V gene's germline CDR1 is KGHSH and CDR2 LQKENI. CDR3 sequence (DNA): TGTGCCAGCTCCCGGGACCGCGAATCGGAACTGTTTTTT. This gives the protein CASSRDRESELFF.

The table lists this clone with a count of one. The chain carries TRBV5-1 and TRBJ2-2; D may be TRBD2 (7 bases). CDR1 and CDR2 (germline): SGHRS, YFSETQ. There are 16 residues in the CDR3. The V and J ends lost 4 bases and 4 bases respectively, with 17 bases between them. In nucleotides, the CDR3 is TGCGCCAGCAGCCCCCCGGGGGGCAGAGGCACCGGGGAGCTGTTTTTT. The encoded protein is CASSPPGGRGTGELFF.

The chain joins TRBV5-4 to TRBJ2-5; a possible D gene is TRBD1 (6 bases). Germline V gene data show CDR1 as SGHNT and CDR2 as YYREEE (reference sequence). CDR3 length equals 14 residues. V lost 0 bases, J lost 5 bases, and 11 bases lay in between. As DNA, the CDR3 is TGTGCCAGCAGCTTGGATGGGGGCCGGGAGACCCAGTACTTC. This translates into CASSLDGGRETQYF.

J is TRBJ2-3 and V is TRBV9; TRBD1 is a possible D gene (6 bases). V gave up 4 bases and J gave up 0 bases, with 12 bases separating them. This CDR3 has 15 residues. From germline, CDR1 is SGDLS and CDR2 YYNGEE. As DNA, the CDR3 is TGTGCCAGCAGCCCCTGGGACACTAGCACAGATACGCAGTATTTT. This translates into CASSPWDTSTDTQYF.

This CDR3 is CASSYPGGAWNTGELFF. CDR3 sequence (DNA): TGTGCCAGTAGCTACCCTGGGGGGGCTTGGAACACCGGGGAGCTGTTTTTT. This rearrangement joins TRBV19 to TRBJ2-2, with D possibly being TRBD2 (7 bases). The CDR3 sequence is 17 residues long. Germline-derived CDR1 and CDR2 are LNHDA and SQIVND (reference sequence). Trimming shortened V by 6 bases and J by 1 base, and 18 bases separated the two germline ends.

The V gene is TRBV4-1, the J gene TRBJ1-3; D not resolved. V was trimmed by 9 bases and J by 4 bases, leaving 10 bases between them. CDR3 size: 12 residues. Germline V gene data show CDR1 as MGHRA and CDR2 as YSYEKL. The CDR3 nucleotides read TGCGCCAGTCAGTCAGACGGAAACACCATATATTTT. Protein sequence: CASQSDGNTIYF.

The chain couples TRBV5-1 to TRBJ1-6; D remains unclear. V was clipped by 0 bases and J by 11 bases, with 9 bases between them. The CDR3 length is 13 residues. Germline CDR1 and CDR2: SGHRS and YFSETQ. The CDR3 nucleotides are TGCGCCAGCAGCTTGGAGGACCCGGCACCCCTCCACTTT. This sequence encodes CASSLEDPAPLHF. The whole variable domain, remainder taken from reference TRBV5-1 and TRBJ1-6, is KAGVTQTPRYLIKTRGQQVTLSCSPISGHRSVSWYQQTPGQGLQFLFEYFSETQRNKGNFPGRFSGRQFSNSRSEMNVSTLELGDSALYLCASSLEDPAPLHFGNGTRLTVT.

The chain has TRBV30 and TRBJ2-3; no clear D. CDR3 length: 11 amino acids. V lost 2 bases, J lost 5 bases, and 5 bases lay in between. Germline V gives CDR1 GTSNPN, CDR2 SVGIG (reference sequence). CDR3 in amino acids: CAWSTKDTQYF. CDR3 coding DNA: TGTGCCTGGAGTACGAAAGATACGCAGTATTTT.

This chain uses TRBV4-2 with TRBJ1-6; tentatively, D is TRBD1 (5 bases). Germline loops: CDR1 LGHNA, CDR2 YNFKEQ. Trimming removed 1 base at V and 0 bases at J, with 10 bases between. The CDR3 covers 17 residues. Written as DNA, the CDR3 is TGTGCCAGCAGCCAAGTACAGGTTAGCTCCTATAATTCACCCCTCCACTTT. Translating gives CASSQVQVSSYNSPLHF.